Presented here are 10 T cell receptor beta chains from one specimen sequenced in a study of beta chain features in type 1 diabetes. Expressed TCRB transcripts were sequenced after all isolated RNA was converted to cDNA. Some clones are missing from TCRdb's copy, which holds only in-frame ones; the method was immunoSEQ multiplex PCR. Of fewer than 150,000 clones in the sample, less than 9% were seen once. The source material was central memory CD4+ T cells from blood. Receptors originate from a woman in her twenties or thirties in good health.

This rearrangement joins TRBV5-1 to TRBJ2-3, with TRBD2 as a possible D gene (5 bases). The germline V gene has CDR1 SGHRS and CDR2 YFSETQ. The CDR3 runs to 15 residues. The V end lost 4 bases, the J end lost 1 base, and 13 bases lay between the germline ends. DNA of the CDR3: TGCGCCAGCAGCCTAGGAGCGGAAGGCACAGATACGCAGTATTTT. As protein: CASSLGAEGTDTQYF.

This clone has more than one count but fewer than ten. The chain recombines TRBV4-3 with TRBJ2-5, with TRBD2 identical over 10 bases. The CDR3 covers 17 residues. CDR1 is LGHNA and CDR2 is YSLEER in the germline V gene. V trimming: 4 bases; J trimming: 2 bases; junction bases outside the gene matches: 10. CDR3 in DNA: TGCGCCAGCAGCCCGCGAGGAGGGGGACTAGCGCAAGAGACCCAGTACTTC. Its protein is CASSPRGGGLAQETQYF.

The CDR3 protein is CASSRDWYQETQYF. For the CDR3, the DNA is TGTGCCAGCAGTCGGGACTGGTACCAAGAGACCCAGTACTTC. The V gene is TRBV5-6, the J gene TRBJ2-5; perhaps TRBD2 as D (6 bases). The CDR3 spans 14 residues. The V gene's germline CDR1 is SGHDT and CDR2 YYEEEE. V lost 5 bases to trimming and J lost 0 bases, with 11 bases between them.

This CDR3 reads CASSFGRGSYNEQFF. The CDR3 DNA is TGTGCCAGCAGCTTCGGGAGAGGGTCCTACAATGAGCAGTTCTTC. The rearrangement uses TRBV7-2 and TRBJ2-1, with a weak D call TRBD2 (6 bases). The V end lost 3 bases, the J end lost 1 base, and 10 bases lay between the germline ends. CDR1 is SGHTA, CDR2 FQGNSA, per germline. CDR3 size: 15 residues.

The chain carries TRBV6-6 and TRBJ2-1, with 13 bases identical to TRBD2. CDR1 and CDR2 (germline): MNHNY, SVGAGI (reference sequence). The CDR3 runs 14 residues. V dropped 8 bases and J dropped 7; count of bases not matched to a gene: 5. The CDR3 here is CASLPLAGGNEQFF. In DNA form, the CDR3 reads TGTGCCAGCCTTCCACTAGCGGGAGGGAATGAGCAGTTCTTC.

This clone was counted only a few times. The gene calls are TRBV29-1 and TRBJ2-3; D may be TRBD2 (5 bases). CDR3 length: 11 residues. The V gene lost 5 bases and the J gene lost 3 bases, with 6 bases spanning the gap. Germline V gene data show CDR1 as SQVTM and CDR2 as ANQGSEA. The CDR3 DNA is TGCAGCGTTTGGAGGACAGATACGCAGTATTTT. Amino acid sequence: CSVWRTDTQYF.

This clone was counted only a few times. J is TRBJ1-4 and V is TRBV2, with D perhaps TRBD1 (5 bases). Germline V gene data show CDR1 as SNHLY and CDR2 as FYNNEI. Trimming took 1 base from V and 7 from J, leaving 10 bases between them. The CDR3 covers 14 residues. In DNA form, the CDR3 reads TGTGCCAGCAGTGAAGGGACAACGGGTGAAAAACTGTTTTTT. Amino acid sequence: CASSEGTTGEKLFF.

This clone has ten or more counts. CDR3: CASSLGLAGVYEQFF. DNA of the CDR3: TGTGCCAGCAGCCTTGGACTAGCGGGAGTTTATGAGCAGTTCTTC. The V call is TRBV14, the J call TRBJ2-1; 13 bases are a match to TRBD2. The trim removed 4 bases at V and 8 bases at J, leaving 5 bases unmatched. This CDR3 spans 15 amino acids. Germline assignment: CDR1 SGHDN and CDR2 FVKESK.

The sample holds a few counts of this clone. The chain has TRBV19 and TRBJ2-2; 12 bases agree with TRBD2. Germline CDR1 is LNHDA and CDR2 is SQIVND (reference sequence). The V gene end was trimmed by 4 bases and the J gene end by 5 bases; junction bases not matched to a gene: 8. This CDR3 has 17 amino acids. CDR3 residues: CASSNRLAGAYTGELFF. CDR3 sequence (DNA): TGTGCCAGTAGTAACCGACTAGCGGGAGCGTATACCGGGGAGCTGTTTTTT.

The chain combines TRBV7-9 with TRBJ2-5, with D perhaps TRBD2 (5 bases). Germline V gives CDR1 SEHNR, CDR2 FQNEAQ (reference sequence). The V end was cut by 0 bases, the J end by 5 bases, with 10 bases between. The CDR3 runs to 14 residues. The DNA of the CDR3 is TGTGCCAGCAGCTTAGCGCCGGGGTGGGAGACCCAGTACTTC. Translating it yields CASSLAPGWETQYF.